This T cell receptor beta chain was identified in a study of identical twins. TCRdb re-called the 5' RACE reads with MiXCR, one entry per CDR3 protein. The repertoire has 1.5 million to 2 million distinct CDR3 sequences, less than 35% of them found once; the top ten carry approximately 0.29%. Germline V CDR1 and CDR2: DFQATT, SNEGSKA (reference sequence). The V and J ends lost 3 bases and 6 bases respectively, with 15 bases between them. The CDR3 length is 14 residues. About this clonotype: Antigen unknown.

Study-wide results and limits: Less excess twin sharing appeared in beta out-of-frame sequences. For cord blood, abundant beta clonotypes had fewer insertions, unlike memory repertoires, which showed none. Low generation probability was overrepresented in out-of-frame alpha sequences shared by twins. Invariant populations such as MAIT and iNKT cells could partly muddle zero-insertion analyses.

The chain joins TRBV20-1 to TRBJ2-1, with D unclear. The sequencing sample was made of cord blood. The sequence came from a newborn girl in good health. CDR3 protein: CSASFSWQVNEQFF. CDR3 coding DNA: TGCAGTGCTAGTTTTTCTTGGCAAGTCAATGAGCAGTTCTTC.